This T cell receptor (beta chain) was sequenced in a study of technical replicates of blood from a few donors. Clones were read by immunoSEQ multiplex PCR, and TCRdb kept only the in-frame ones, dropping some. Of about 93,000 clones listed, approximately 95% are singletons. The germline V gene encodes CDR1 KGHSH and CDR2 LQKENI. The CDR3 sequence is 16 residues long. Trimming removed 2 bases from V and 0 bases from J, with 10 bases in between. Sequenced: T cells isolated from PBMCs. The receptor's source is a human donor in good health. This chain links TRBV18 with TRBJ1-4; D gene unclear. The CDR3 here is CASSPSSGSTNEKLFF. CDR3 bases: TGTGCCAGCTCACCATCGTCGGGATCAACTAATGAAAAACTGTTTTTT.